A single sample gave rise to the 5 T cell receptor beta chains below, sequenced in a study of post-analysis software for immune sequencing data. No antigens are known for them. Whole-study results and caveats: Patients showed TRBV5-6, TRBV5-1 and TRBV20-1 among 4 or 5 TRBV segments more frequent than in controls.

Sequencing libraries made from TCR beta cDNA carried unique molecular identifiers. TCRdb called the PCR reads again in MiXCR, with one record for every CDR3 protein. The sample has 350,000 to 500,000 distinct CDR3 sequences, approximately 38% seen once. Sequencing used blood. The receptors were gathered from a girl aged 2-10 years with multiple sclerosis.

The CDR3 DNA sequence: TGTGCCAGCGGCCTACGGGCCTACGAGCAGTACTTC. It yields the protein CASGLRAYEQYF. The chain carries TRBV6-2 or TRBV6-3 and TRBJ2-7; no definite D call. Deletions cut 8 bases from V and 2 bases from J, with 10 bases between. This CDR3 comprises 12 residues. Germline CDR1 and CDR2: MNHEY and SVGEGT.

V and J are TRBV6-5 and TRBJ1-1; 11 bases align to TRBD1. The V and J ends lost 0 bases and 4 bases, in that order; junction bases with no gene match: 4. In germline, CDR1 is MNHEY, CDR2 SVGAGI. The CDR3 contains 16 residues. CDR3 in DNA: TGTGCCAGCAGTTACTCGATGGGGACAGGGGGCACTGAAGCTTTCTTT. Translating it yields CASSYSMGTGGTEAFF.

The chain combines TRBV29-1 with TRBJ2-1; maybe TRBD2 (6 bases). V lost 3 bases, J lost 15 bases, and 21 bases lay in between. This CDR3 has 13 amino acids. Per the germline V gene, CDR1 is SQVTM and CDR2 is ANQGSEA. The CDR3 DNA follows: TGCAGCGTTGAGGTGGGGACTTCCCAACCCGGGTTCTTC. Amino acid sequence: CSVEVGTSQPGFF.

The chain uses TRBV7-2 and TRBJ1-2, with 7 nucleotides matching TRBD1. There are 14 residues in the CDR3. With 5 bases clipped from V and 2 bases from J, the junction kept 5 bases outside the gene matches. The germline V gene has CDR1 SGHTA and CDR2 FQGNSA. The CDR3: CASSRQQGNYGYTF. The CDR3 bases are TGTGCCAGCAGCCGCCAACAGGGGAACTATGGCTACACCTTC.

V and J are TRBV5-5 and TRBJ2-7, with D possibly TRBD1 on 5 matching bases. Trimming removed 0 bases from V and 2 bases from J, with 15 bases in between. Germline V gene sequence: CDR1 SGHKS, CDR2 YYEKEE (reference sequence). The CDR3 sequence is 16 residues long. This chain's CDR3 is CASSLEGLANTYEQYF. The CDR3 nucleotides read TGTGCCAGCAGCTTGGAGGGGTTGGCAAATACCTACGAGCAGTACTTC.